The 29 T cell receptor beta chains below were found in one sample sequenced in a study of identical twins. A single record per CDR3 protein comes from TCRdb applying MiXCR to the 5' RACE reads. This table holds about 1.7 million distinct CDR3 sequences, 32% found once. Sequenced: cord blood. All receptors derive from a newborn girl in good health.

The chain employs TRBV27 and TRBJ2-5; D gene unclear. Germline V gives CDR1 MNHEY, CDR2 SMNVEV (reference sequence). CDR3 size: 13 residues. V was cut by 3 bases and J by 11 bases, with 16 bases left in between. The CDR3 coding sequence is TGTGCCAGCAGTTTGAGCAGGTCCAATGAGCAGTACTTC. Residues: CASSLSRSNEQYF.

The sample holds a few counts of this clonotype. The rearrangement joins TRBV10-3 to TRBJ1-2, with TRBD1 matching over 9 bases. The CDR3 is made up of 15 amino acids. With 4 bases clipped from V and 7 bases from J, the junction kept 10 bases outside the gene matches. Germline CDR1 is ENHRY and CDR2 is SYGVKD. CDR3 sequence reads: CAISAGTGIGSGYTF. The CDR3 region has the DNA TGTGCCATCAGTGCCGGGACAGGGATAGGGAGTGGCTACACCTTC.

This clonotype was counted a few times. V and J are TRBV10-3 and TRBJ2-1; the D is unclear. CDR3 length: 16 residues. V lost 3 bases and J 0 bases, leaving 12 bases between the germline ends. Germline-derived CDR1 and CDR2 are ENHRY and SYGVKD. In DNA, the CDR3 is TGTGCCATCAGTGATAAGGGCCACAGCTCCTACAATGAGCAGTTCTTC. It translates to CAISDKGHSSYNEQFF.

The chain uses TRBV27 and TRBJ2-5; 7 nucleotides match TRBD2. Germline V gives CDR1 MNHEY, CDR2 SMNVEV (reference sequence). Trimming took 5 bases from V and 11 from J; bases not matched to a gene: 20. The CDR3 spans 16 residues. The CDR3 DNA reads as TGTGCCAGCAGTCCCCCGGGGCGGGAGTCATACAATGAGCAGTACTTC. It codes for CASSPPGRESYNEQYF.

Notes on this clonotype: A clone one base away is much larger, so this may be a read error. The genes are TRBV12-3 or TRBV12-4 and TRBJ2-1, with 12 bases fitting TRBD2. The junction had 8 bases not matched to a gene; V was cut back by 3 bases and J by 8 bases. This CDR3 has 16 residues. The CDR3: CASSFGGTSGYDEQFF. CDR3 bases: TGTGCCAGCAGTTTCGGGGGGACTAGCGGGTACGATGAGCAGTTCTTC.

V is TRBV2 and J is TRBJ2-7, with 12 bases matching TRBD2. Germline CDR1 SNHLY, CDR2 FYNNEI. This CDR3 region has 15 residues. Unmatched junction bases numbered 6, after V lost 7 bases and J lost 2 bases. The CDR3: CASTVGLAGPYEQYF. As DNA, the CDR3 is TGTGCCAGCACTGTCGGACTAGCGGGACCCTACGAGCAGTACTTC. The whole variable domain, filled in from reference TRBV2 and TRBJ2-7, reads EPEVTQTPSHQVTQMGQEVILRCVPISNHLYFYWYRQILGQKVEFLVSFYNNEISEKSEIFDDQFSVERPDGSNFTLKIRSTKLEDSAMYFCASTVGLAGPYEQYFGPGTRLTVT.

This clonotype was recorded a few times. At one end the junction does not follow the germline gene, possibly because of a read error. The CDR3 DNA reads TGTGCCAGTTCGAGCGGGATTACCTACAATGAGCGGTTCTTC. This translates into CASSSGITYNERFF. The chain is built from TRBV12-3 or TRBV12-4 and TRBJ2-1; 7 nucleotides line up with TRBD2. CDR3 length: 14 residues.

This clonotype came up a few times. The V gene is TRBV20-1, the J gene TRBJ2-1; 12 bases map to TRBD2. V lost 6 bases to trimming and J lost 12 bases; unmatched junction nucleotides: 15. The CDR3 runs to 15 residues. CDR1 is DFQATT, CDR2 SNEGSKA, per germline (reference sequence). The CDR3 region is CSAPGLAGISDGQFF. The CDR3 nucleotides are TGCAGTGCCCCCGGACTAGCGGGAATATCAGATGGGCAGTTCTTC.

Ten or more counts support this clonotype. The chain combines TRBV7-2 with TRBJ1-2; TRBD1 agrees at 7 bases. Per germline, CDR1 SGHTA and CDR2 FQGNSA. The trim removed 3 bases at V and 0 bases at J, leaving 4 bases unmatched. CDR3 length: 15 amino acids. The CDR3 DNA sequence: TGTGCCAGCAGCTTCCGACAGGGTGCTAACTATGGCTACACCTTC. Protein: CASSFRQGANYGYTF.

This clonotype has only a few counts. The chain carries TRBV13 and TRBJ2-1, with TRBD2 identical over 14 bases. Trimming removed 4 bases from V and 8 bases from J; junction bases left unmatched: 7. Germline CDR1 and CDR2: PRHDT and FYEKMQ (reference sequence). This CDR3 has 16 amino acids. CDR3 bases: TGTGCCAGCAGCTCAGGGACTAGCGGGGGCTGGGATGAGCAGTTCTTC. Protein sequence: CASSSGTSGGWDEQFF.

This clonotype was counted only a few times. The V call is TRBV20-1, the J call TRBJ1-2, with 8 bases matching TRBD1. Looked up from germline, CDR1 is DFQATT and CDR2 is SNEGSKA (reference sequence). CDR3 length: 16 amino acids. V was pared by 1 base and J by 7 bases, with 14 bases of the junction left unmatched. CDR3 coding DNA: TGCAGTGCTAGAGCAAGATCCGACAGGGGTAGAATTGGCTACACCTTC. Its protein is CSARARSDRGRIGYTF.

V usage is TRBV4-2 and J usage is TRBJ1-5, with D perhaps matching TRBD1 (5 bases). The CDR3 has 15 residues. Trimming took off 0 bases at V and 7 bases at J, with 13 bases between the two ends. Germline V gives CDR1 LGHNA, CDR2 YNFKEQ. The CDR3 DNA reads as TGTGCCAGCAGCCAAGATGAGGGCAGGGAACAGCCCCAGCATTTT. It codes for CASSQDEGREQPQHF.

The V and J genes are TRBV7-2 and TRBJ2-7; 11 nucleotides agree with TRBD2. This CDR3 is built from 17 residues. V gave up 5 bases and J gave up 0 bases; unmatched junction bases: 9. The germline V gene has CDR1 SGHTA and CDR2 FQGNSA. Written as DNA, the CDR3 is TGTGCCAGCAGCCCTAGCCTAGCGGGAGGAATCTCCTACGAGCAGTACTTC. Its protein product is CASSPSLAGGISYEQYF.

The CDR3 DNA follows: TGCGCCAGTTCAGCTTCAGGGTGGTGGACAGATACGCAGTATTTT. Amino acids: CASSASGWWTDTQYF. V and J are TRBV5-1 and TRBJ2-3, with a possible D match to TRBD1 (5 bases). Trimming removed 8 bases from V and 3 bases from J, with 19 bases in between. The CDR3 spans 15 residues. Germline CDR1 SGHRS, CDR2 YFSETQ.

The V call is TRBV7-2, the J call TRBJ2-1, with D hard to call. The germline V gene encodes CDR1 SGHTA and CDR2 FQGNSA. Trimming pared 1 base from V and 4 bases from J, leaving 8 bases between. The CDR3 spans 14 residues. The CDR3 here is CASSLVPVYNEQFF. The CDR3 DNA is TGTGCCAGCAGCTTAGTGCCCGTTTACAATGAGCAGTTCTTC.

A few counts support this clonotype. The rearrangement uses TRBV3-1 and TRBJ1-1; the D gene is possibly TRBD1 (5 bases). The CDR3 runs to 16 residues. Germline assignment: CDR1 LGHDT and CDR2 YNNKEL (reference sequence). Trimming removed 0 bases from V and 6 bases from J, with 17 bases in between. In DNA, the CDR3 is TGTGCCAGCAGCCAAGAGCTTTTTTCGGGGGACGCTGAAGCTTTCTTT. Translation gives CASSQELFSGDAEAFF.

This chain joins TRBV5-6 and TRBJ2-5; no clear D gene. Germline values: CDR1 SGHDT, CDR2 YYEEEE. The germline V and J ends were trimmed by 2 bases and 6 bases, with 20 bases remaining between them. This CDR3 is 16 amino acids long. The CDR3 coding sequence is TGTGCCAGCAGCTTCTTTATCCTCTCCCCGAAGAAGACCCAGTACTTC. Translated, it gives CASSFFILSPKKTQYF.

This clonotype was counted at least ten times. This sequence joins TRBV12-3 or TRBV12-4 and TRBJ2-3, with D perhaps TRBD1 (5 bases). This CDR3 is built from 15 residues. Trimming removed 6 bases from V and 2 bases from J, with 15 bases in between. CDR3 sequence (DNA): TGTGCCAGCAGCCTTACAGGATTTTCCACAGATACGCAGTATTTT. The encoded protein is CASSLTGFSTDTQYF.

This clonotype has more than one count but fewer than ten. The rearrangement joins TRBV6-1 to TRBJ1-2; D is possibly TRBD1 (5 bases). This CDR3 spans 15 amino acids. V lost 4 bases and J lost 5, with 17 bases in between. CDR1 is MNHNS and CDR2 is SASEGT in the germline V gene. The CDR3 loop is CASSADSGALYGYTF. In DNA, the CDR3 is TGTGCCAGCAGTGCTGACTCCGGGGCCTTATATGGCTACACCTTC.

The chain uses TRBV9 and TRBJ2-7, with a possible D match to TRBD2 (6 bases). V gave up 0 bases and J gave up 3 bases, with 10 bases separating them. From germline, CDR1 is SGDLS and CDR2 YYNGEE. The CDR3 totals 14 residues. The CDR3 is CASSVESSGYEQYF. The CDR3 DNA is TGTGCCAGCAGCGTAGAAAGTAGCGGCTACGAGCAGTACTTC.

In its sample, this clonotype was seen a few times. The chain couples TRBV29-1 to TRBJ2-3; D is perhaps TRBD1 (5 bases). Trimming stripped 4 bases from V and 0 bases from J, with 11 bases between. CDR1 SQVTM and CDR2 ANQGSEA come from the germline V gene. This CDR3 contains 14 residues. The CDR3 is CSVGGLFSTDTQYF. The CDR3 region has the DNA TGCAGCGTTGGGGGCCTTTTTAGCACAGATACGCAGTATTTT.

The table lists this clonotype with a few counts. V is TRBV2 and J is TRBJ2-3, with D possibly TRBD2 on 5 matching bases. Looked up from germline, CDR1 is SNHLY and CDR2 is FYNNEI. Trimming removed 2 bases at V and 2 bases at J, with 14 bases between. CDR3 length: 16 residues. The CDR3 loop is CASSERRTPSTDTQYF. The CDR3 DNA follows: TGTGCCAGCAGTGAACGGCGGACTCCATCCACAGATACGCAGTATTTT.

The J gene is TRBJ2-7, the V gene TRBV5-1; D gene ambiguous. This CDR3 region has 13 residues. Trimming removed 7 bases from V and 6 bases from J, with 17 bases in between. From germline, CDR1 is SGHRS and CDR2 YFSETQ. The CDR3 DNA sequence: TGCGCCAGCGCCGCGGATCTTTTCGGCGAGCAGTACTTC. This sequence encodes CASAADLFGEQYF.

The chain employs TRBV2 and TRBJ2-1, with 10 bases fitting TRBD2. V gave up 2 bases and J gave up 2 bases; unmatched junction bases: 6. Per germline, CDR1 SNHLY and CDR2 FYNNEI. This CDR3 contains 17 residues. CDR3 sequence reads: CASSERVLAGAYNEQFF. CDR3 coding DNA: TGTGCCAGCAGTGAACGCGTTCTAGCGGGAGCCTACAATGAGCAGTTCTTC.

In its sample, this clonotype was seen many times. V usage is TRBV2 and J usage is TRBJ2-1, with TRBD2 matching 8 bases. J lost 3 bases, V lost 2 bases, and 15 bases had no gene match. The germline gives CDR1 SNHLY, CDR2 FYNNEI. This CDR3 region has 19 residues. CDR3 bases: TGTGCCAGCAGTGAACTCCGAATCTCGACACTAGCGGACTACAATGAGCAGTTCTTC. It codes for CASSELRISTLADYNEQFF.

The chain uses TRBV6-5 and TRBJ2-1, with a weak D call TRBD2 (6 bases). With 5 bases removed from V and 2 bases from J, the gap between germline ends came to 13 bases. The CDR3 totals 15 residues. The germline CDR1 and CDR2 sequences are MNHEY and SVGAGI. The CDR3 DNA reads TGTGCCAGCAGTCCTAGCGCGCGAACCTACAATGAGCAGTTCTTC. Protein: CASSPSARTYNEQFF.

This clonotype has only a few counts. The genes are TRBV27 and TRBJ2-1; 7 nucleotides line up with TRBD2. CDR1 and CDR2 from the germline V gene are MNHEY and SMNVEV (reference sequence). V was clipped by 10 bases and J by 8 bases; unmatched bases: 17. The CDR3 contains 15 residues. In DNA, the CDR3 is TGTGCCAATACCCGGGACTACAAGAGATGGGATGAGCAGTTCTTC. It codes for CANTRDYKRWDEQFF.

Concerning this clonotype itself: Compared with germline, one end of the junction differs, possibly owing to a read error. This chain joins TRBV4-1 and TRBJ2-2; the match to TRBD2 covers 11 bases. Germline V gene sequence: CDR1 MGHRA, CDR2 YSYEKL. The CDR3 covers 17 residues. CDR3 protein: CSSSSQLAGARTGELFF. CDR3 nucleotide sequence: TGCTCCAGCAGCTCCCAACTAGCGGGAGCGAGGACCGGGGAGCTGTTTTTT.

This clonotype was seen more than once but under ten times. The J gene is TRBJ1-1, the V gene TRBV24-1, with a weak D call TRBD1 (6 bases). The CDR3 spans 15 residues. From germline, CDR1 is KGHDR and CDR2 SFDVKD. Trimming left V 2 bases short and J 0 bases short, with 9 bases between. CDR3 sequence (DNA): TGTGCCACCAGTGATTCAGGGGCGATGAACACTGAAGCTTTCTTT. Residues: CATSDSGAMNTEAFF.